This T cell receptor (beta chain) originates from a study of cytomegalovirus exposure and HLA in healthy donors. Germline V gives CDR1 MNHNS, CDR2 SASEGT. The V gene end was trimmed by 6 bases and the J gene end by 3 bases; junction bases not matched to a gene: 10. The CDR3 spans 15 residues. 60 Vbeta and 13 Jbeta primers were used in PCR. Data came from immunoSEQ multiplex PCR; TCRdb stores just in-frame clones and leaves some out. Of some 180,000 clones in the sample, roughly 80% are singletons; the top ten hold more than 3%. Material: PBMCs. The clonotype originates from a man aged 35 to 55 in good health and CMV-seropositive. The chain couples TRBV6-1 to TRBJ2-7; 8 bases fit TRBD2. Here the CDR3 reads CASSPPGLGDYEQYF. CDR3 nucleotide sequence: TGTGCCAGCAGCCCTCCGGGACTAGGGGACTACGAGCAGTACTTC.